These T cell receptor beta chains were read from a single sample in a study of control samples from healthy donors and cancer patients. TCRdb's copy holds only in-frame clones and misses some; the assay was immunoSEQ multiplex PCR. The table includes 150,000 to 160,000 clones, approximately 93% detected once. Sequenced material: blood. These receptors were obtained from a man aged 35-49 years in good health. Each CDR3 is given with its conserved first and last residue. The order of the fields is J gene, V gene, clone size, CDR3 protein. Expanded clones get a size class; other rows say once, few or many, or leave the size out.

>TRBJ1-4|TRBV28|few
CASRPTGSMTKLFF
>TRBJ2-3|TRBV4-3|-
CASSQLPTSGLADTQYF
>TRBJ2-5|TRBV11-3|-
CASSRQKETQYF
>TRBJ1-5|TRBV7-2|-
CASSLGPDQPQHF
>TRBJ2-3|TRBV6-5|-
CASTRGAGADTQYF
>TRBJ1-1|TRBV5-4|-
CASGLGWNTEAFF
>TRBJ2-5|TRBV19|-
CAIGPWGETQYF
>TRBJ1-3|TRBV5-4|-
CASSSGPGNTIYF
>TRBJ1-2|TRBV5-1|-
CASSLAAGRNYGYTF
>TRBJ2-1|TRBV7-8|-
CASSSTSGGRGEQFF
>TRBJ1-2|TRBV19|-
CASTQRQGDYGYTF
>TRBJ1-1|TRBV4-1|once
CASSQDGYEAFF
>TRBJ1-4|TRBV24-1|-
CATSDPTGTGNEKLFF
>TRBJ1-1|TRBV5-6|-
CASSLGQRSWSEAFF
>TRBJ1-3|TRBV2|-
CASSEGQLGNTIYF
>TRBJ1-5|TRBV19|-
CASRQGSQPQHF
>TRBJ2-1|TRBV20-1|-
CSASQGSGGAGNEQFF
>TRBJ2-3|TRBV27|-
CASSMIVIAGGRGADTQYF
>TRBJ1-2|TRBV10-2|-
CASSISLRDYGYTF
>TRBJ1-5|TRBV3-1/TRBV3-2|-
CASSQSGDRPQHF
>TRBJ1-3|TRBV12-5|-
CASGLAPLPLTGRSGNTIYF
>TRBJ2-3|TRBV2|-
CASSLAMREDTQYF
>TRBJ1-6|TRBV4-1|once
CASSQSVSGGADSPLHF
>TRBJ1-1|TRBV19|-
CASSITGTNTEAFF
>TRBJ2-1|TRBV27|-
CASSLQGYEQFF
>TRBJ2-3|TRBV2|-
CASRGGRDTRKVDTQYF
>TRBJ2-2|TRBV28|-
CASSKPGLAGAPNTGELFF
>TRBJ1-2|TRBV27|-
CASSLRQSYGYTF
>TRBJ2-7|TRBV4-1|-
CASSQVGQLYEQYF
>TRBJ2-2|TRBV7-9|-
CASSTTGRGGTGELFF
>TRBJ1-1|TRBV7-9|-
CASRSDRANTEAFF
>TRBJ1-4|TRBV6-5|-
CASSTGGAFEKLFF
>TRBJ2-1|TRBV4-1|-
CASSHPRTSGGPYNEQFF
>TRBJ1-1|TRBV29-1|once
CSVGTEGAEAFF
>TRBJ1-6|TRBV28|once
CASSSHRGRDYNSPLHF
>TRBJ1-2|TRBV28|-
CASSLPGTTYGYTF
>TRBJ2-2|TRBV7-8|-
CASSLVTAGTYNTGELFF
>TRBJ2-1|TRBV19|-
CASSIDLWEGSNEQFF
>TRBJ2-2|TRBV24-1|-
CATIDRGGIGELFF
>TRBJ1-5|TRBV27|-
CASSPTGSSNQPQHF
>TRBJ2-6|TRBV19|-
CASGQFFSGANVLTF
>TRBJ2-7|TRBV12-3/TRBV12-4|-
CASSFWGYEQYF
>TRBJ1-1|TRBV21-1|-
CASSKLGDPMNTEAFF
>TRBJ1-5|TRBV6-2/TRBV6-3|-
CASSYSDIRPQHF